This entry lists 20 T cell receptor beta chains sequenced from one sample in a study of cytomegalovirus exposure and HLA in healthy donors (dated by TCRdb to about 2017). The library was prepared using the immunoSEQ multiplex PCR assay. In its TCRdb copy, this immuneACCESS table keeps in-frame sequences only and misses some clones. Where compared with another copy, unresolved V genes explain less than half of these, and the others have no known cause. This sample gives approximately 170,000 clones in total; about 85% of them show up just once. The top ten clonotypes cover about 2% of the sample. What was sequenced was PBMCs. The receptor set was obtained from a man between 25 and 39 years old in good health and CMV-seropositive.

The CDR3 is CASSPAGTGELFF. The CDR3 DNA reads as TGTGCCAGCAGCCCAGCAGGGACCGGGGAGCTGTTTTTT. The V call is TRBV14, the J call TRBJ2-2; D possibly corresponds to TRBD1 (5 bases). V shed 4 bases and J shed 5 bases, with 8 bases lying between them. CDR1 and CDR2 (germline): SGHDN, FVKESK. CDR3 length equals 13 residues. The whole variable domain, remainder taken from reference TRBV14 and TRBJ2-2, is EAGVTQFPSHSVIEKGQTVTLRCDPISGHDNLYWYRRVMGKEIKFLLHFVKESKQDESGMPNNRFLAERTGGTYSTLKVQPAELEDSGVYFCASSPAGTGELFFGEGSRLTVL.

This chain uses TRBV6-1 with TRBJ2-4; 11 bases align to TRBD1. CDR3 length: 18 amino acids. The junction had 8 bases not matched to a gene; V was cut back by 4 bases and J by 0 bases. Looked up from germline, CDR1 is MNHNS and CDR2 is SASEGT. This CDR3 reads CASSGRTGGVGAKNIQYF. The CDR3 DNA follows: TGTGCCAGCAGTGGAAGGACAGGGGGCGTTGGAGCCAAAAACATTCAGTACTTC.

The chain is built from TRBV10-3 and TRBJ1-2; 7 nucleotides match TRBD1. V shed 6 bases, J shed 8 bases, and the junction held 15 bases outside the gene matches. The germline V gene encodes CDR1 ENHRY and CDR2 SYGVKD. This CDR3 has 15 amino acids. DNA of the CDR3: TGTGCCATCAGGGGGGACAGCGGCCGGGAATGGGGCTACACCTTC. Amino acid sequence: CAIRGDSGREWGYTF.

The rearrangement links TRBV5-6 to TRBJ2-5, with 11 nucleotides matching TRBD1. J gave up 5 bases and V 4 bases, and 10 bases lay outside the gene matches. The CDR3 is made up of 16 amino acids. The germline CDR1 and CDR2 sequences are SGHDT and YYEEEE. CDR3 in amino acids: CASSNFGQGARETQYF. The DNA for the CDR3 is TGTGCCAGCAGCAACTTTGGACAGGGGGCTCGGGAGACCCAGTACTTC.

The genes are TRBV7-8 and TRBJ1-2, with a weak D call TRBD1 (5 bases). Germline-derived CDR1 and CDR2 are SGHVS and FQNEAQ. CDR3 length: 15 amino acids. V lost 5 bases, J lost 8 bases, and 21 bases lay in between. CDR3 coding DNA: TGTGCCAGCAGCGACCAGGACATGGGGATCGACGGCTACACCTTC. Its translation is CASSDQDMGIDGYTF.

The chain uses TRBV4-3 and TRBJ2-3; D is ambiguous. The CDR3 consists of 14 residues. The germline V gene encodes CDR1 LGHNA and CDR2 YSLEER. The V end lost 8 bases, the J end lost 3 bases, and 15 bases lay between the germline ends. The CDR3 sequence: CASAVSSATDTQYF. For the CDR3, the DNA is TGCGCCAGCGCGGTGTCGAGCGCAACAGATACGCAGTATTTT.

Worth noting for this clone: The sample contains more than one DNA sequence encoding this CDR3. CDR3 coding DNA: TGTGCCAGCAGCTCTGACAGGGTTGGCTACACCTTC. This sequence encodes CASSSDRVGYTF. The V gene is TRBV7-2, the J gene TRBJ1-2; 7 positions match TRBD1. The CDR3 contains 12 residues. J gave up 7 bases and V 4 bases, and 3 bases lay outside the gene matches. Germline CDR1 SGHTA, CDR2 FQGNSA.

The J gene is TRBJ2-1, the V gene TRBV6-5, with 7 bases lining up with TRBD2. The CDR3 runs to 14 residues. Germline V gene lookup returns CDR1 MNHEY and CDR2 SVGAGI. J gave up 4 bases and V 6 bases, and 6 bases lay outside the gene matches. The CDR3 protein is CASRGTTVYNEQFF. Here the CDR3 DNA reads TGTGCCAGCAGGGGGACTACCGTATACAATGAGCAGTTCTTC.

V usage is TRBV6-4 and J usage is TRBJ1-4, with D maybe TRBD1 (6 bases). The CDR3 spans 17 residues. Trimming stripped 4 bases from V and 0 bases from J, with 15 bases between. The germline V gene encodes CDR1 MRHNA and CDR2 SNTAGT. The CDR3 nucleotides are TGTGCCAGCAGTGCCCAAGGGGGTTTCGCAACTAATGAAAAACTGTTTTTT. This translates into CASSAQGGFATNEKLFF.

This clone showed up just a few times. The CDR3 bases are TGTGCCTGGTCGGGACAGATGAACACTGAAGCTTTCTTT. Translating it yields CAWSGQMNTEAFF. The rearrangement links TRBV30 to TRBJ1-1; 7 positions match TRBD1. CDR1 and CDR2 from the germline V gene are GTSNPN and SVGIG (reference sequence). V lost 5 bases to trimming and J lost 0 bases; unmatched junction nucleotides: 3. This CDR3 region has 13 residues.

A few counts support this clone. The chain uses TRBV6-1 and TRBJ2-5; 7 bases align to TRBD2. Trimming removed 6 bases from V and 1 base from J; junction bases left unmatched: 5. The CDR3 loop spans 14 amino acids. Germline values: CDR1 MNHNS, CDR2 SASEGT. CDR3 region: CASSSGTIQETQYF. The CDR3 region has the DNA TGTGCCAGCAGCTCCGGGACTATCCAAGAGACCCAGTACTTC.

The rearrangement uses TRBV4-3 and TRBJ1-2, with 8 positions matching TRBD1. The CDR3 is made up of 17 amino acids. V was pared by 0 bases and J by 0 bases, with 6 bases of the junction left unmatched. Per the germline V gene, CDR1 is LGHNA and CDR2 is YSLEER. CDR3 in DNA: TGCGCCAGCAGCCAAGATCACAGGGGGTTAACTAACTATGGCTACACCTTC. Its translation: CASSQDHRGLTNYGYTF.

The chain carries TRBV5-1 and TRBJ2-5, with 10 nucleotides matching TRBD1. The junction had 2 bases not matched to a gene; V was cut back by 0 bases and J by 3 bases. CDR1 SGHRS and CDR2 YFSETQ come from the germline V gene. The CDR3 has 15 amino acids. Here the CDR3 reads CASSLVGTGEETQYF. CDR3 DNA: TGCGCCAGCAGCTTGGTAGGGACAGGGGAAGAGACCCAGTACTTC.

The chain joins TRBV7-2 to TRBJ2-1, with 7 nucleotides matching TRBD2. Germline lookup yields CDR1 SGHTA and CDR2 FQGNSA. This CDR3 is built from 12 residues. Germline trimming cut 11 bases from V and 5 bases from J; bases unmatched to any gene: 6. The CDR3 DNA is TGTGCCTCCGGACTAGTGGACAATGAGCAGTTCTTC. It specifies CASGLVDNEQFF.

This clone was counted a few times. The gene calls are TRBV7-2 and TRBJ1-2; TRBD1 matches at 9 bases. The CDR3 runs 14 residues. J lost 6 bases, V lost 5 bases, and 7 bases had no gene match. CDR1 and CDR2 (germline): SGHTA, FQGNSA. The CDR3 sequence: CASSALQGANGYTF. For the CDR3, the DNA is TGTGCCAGCAGCGCCCTACAGGGGGCAAATGGCTACACCTTC. The full variable domain, in which reference TRBV7-2 and TRBJ1-2 provide the parts outside the CDR3, is GAGVSQSPSNKVTEKGKDVELRCDPISGHTALYWYRQSLGQGLEFLIYFQGNSAPDKSGLPSDRFSAERTGGSVSTLTIQRTQQEDSAVYLCASSALQGANGYTFGSGTRLTVV.

The chain recombines TRBV25-1 with TRBJ1-1, with 8 bases fitting TRBD1. This CDR3 comprises 15 residues. Germline V lookup: CDR1 MGHDK, CDR2 SYGVNS. Trimming cost V 4 bases and J 4 bases; bases outside gene matches: 8. As DNA, the CDR3 is TGTGCCAGCAGTGCCGCAGACAGGGGCGGCACTGAAGCTTTCTTT. Translation: CASSAADRGGTEAFF.

The rearrangement links TRBV7-2 to TRBJ2-7, with 7 bases that match TRBD1. CDR3 length: 14 residues. CDR1 and CDR2 from the germline V gene are SGHTA and FQGNSA. V dropped 6 bases and J dropped 0; count of bases not matched to a gene: 5. CDR3 residues: CASRSGTASYEQYF. CDR3 DNA sequence: TGTGCCAGCAGATCCGGGACAGCCTCCTACGAGCAGTACTTC.

The rearrangement links TRBV7-8 to TRBJ2-7, with TRBD2 matching over 8 bases. This CDR3 contains 14 residues. Germline V CDR1 and CDR2: SGHVS, FQNEAQ. The ends lost 2 bases at V and 2 bases at J; junction bases unmatched: 2. The DNA for the CDR3 is TGTGCCAGCAGCTTAAACGGGGGGGCCTACGAGCAGTACTTC. The encoded protein is CASSLNGGAYEQYF.

The chain carries TRBV5-1 and TRBJ2-3, with D possibly being TRBD2 (5 bases). The CDR3 covers 14 residues. Germline lookup yields CDR1 SGHRS and CDR2 YFSETQ. Trimming took 0 bases from V and 3 from J, leaving 8 bases between them. The DNA for the CDR3 is TGCGCCAGCAGCTTGGGGGAGAATACAGATACGCAGTATTTT. Amino acid sequence: CASSLGENTDTQYF. The full variable domain, in which reference TRBV5-1 and TRBJ2-3 provide the parts outside the CDR3, is KAGVTQTPRYLIKTRGQQVTLSCSPISGHRSVSWYQQTPGQGLQFLFEYFSETQRNKGNFPGRFSGRQFSNSRSEMNVSTLELGDSALYLCASSLGENTDTQYFGPGTRLTVL.

The chain joins TRBV18 to TRBJ2-1, with D perhaps TRBD2 (5 bases). With 5 bases removed from V and 9 bases from J, the gap between germline ends came to 8 bases. The CDR3 has 11 amino acids. From germline, CDR1 is KGHSH and CDR2 LQKENI. CDR3 coding DNA: TGTGCCAGCTCATATGGAGGTGAGCAGTTCTTC. Its protein is CASSYGGEQFF.